Sequencing of this TCR beta chain was carried out in a study of blood T cells in healthy people across ages. There are 13 residues in the CDR3. Germline CDR1 reads MNHEY; CDR2 reads SVGAGI. V was clipped by 6 bases and J by 2 bases, with 9 bases between them. Using a J-beta primer mix together with a sample-barcoded 5' primer, a second PCR was run for roughly 6 to 11 cycles. TCRdb itself ran the 5' RACE reads through MiXCR, one entry per CDR3 protein. The table records hundreds of thousands of distinct CDR3 sequences, roughly 64% of them present only once. The chain is built from TRBV6-5 and TRBJ2-3; no clear D. This clonotype was obtained from a man aged 30 to 39 in good health. The sequencing input was blood. This CDR3 reads CASSYRPTDTQYF. The CDR3 DNA reads TGTGCCAGCAGCTACCGGCCCACAGATACGCAGTATTTT.